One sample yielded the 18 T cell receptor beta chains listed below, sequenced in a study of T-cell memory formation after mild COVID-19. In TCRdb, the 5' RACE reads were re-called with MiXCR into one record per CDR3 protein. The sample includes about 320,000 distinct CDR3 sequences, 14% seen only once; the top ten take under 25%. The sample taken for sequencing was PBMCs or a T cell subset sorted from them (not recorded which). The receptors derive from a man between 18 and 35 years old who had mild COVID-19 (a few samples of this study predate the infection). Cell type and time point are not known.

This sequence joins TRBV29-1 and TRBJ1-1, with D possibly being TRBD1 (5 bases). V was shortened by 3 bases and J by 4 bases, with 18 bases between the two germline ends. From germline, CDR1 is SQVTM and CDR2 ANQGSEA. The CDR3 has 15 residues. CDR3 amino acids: CSVDEWAGPTTEAFF. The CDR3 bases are TGCAGCGTTGATGAGTGGGCAGGGCCCACCACTGAAGCTTTCTTT. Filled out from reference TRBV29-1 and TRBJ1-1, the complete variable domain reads SAVISQKPSRDICQRGTSLTIQCQVDSQVTMMFWYRQQPGQSLTLIATANQGSEATYESGFVIDKFPISRPNLTFSTLTVSNMSPEDSSIYLCSVDEWAGPTTEAFFGQGTRLTVV.

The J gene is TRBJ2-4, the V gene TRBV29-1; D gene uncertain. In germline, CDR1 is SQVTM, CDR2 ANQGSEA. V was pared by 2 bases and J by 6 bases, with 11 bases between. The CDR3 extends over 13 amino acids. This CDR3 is CSVESGVRNIQYF. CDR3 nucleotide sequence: TGCAGCGTTGAATCTGGGGTCAGAAACATTCAGTACTTC.

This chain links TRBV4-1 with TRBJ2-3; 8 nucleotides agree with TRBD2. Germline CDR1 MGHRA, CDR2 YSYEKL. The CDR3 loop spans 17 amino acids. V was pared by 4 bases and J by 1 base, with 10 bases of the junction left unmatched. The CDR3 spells CASSRDLLAVRTDTQYF. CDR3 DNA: TGCGCCAGCAGCCGAGACCTACTAGCGGTGCGCACAGATACGCAGTATTTT.

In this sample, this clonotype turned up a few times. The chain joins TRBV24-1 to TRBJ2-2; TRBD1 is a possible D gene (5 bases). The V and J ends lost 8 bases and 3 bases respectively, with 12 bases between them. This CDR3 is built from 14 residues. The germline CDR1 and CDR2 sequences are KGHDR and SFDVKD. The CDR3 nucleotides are TGTGCCACCACCCCTGGGGCCTACACCGGGGAGCTGTTTTTT. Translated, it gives CATTPGAYTGELFF.

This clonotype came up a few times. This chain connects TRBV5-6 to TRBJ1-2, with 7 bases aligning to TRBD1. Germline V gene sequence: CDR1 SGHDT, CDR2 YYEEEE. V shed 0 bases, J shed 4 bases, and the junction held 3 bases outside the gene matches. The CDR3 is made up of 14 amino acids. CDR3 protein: CASSLVQGSYGYTF. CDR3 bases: TGTGCCAGCAGCTTGGTACAGGGGAGCTATGGCTACACCTTC.

The CDR3 protein is CSVGHSDTGELFF. As DNA, the CDR3 is TGCAGCGTTGGTCACAGCGATACCGGGGAGCTGTTTTTT. The chain employs TRBV29-1 and TRBJ2-2, with no clear D. V was trimmed by 4 bases and J by 5 bases, leaving 11 bases between them. From germline, CDR1 is SQVTM and CDR2 ANQGSEA. The CDR3 totals 13 residues.

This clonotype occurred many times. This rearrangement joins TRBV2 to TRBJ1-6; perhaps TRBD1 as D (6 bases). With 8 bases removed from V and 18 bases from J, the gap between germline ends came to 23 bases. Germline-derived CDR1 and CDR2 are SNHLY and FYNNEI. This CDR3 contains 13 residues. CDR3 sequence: CASLGQSLDLYHF. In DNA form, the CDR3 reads TGTGCCAGCCTTGGACAGTCTCTCGACCTGTACCACTTT.

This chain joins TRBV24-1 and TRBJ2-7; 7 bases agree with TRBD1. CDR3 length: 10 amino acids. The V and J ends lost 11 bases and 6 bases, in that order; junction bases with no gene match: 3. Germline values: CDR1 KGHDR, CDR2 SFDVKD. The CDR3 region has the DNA TGTGCCAAGACAGGGATCGAGCAGTACTTC. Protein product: CAKTGIEQYF.

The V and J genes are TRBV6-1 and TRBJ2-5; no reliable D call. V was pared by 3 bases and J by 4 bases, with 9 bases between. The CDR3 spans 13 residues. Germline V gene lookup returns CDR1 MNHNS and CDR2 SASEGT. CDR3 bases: TGTGCCAGCAGTGAGGTGGGCCGAGAGACCCAGTACTTC. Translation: CASSEVGRETQYF.

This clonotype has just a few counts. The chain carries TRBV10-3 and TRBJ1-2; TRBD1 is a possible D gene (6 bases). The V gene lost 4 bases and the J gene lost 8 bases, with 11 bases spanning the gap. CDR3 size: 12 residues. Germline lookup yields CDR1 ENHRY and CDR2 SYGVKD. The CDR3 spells CAISAEGEGYTF. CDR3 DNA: TGTGCCATCAGTGCGGAGGGGGAAGGCTACACCTTC.

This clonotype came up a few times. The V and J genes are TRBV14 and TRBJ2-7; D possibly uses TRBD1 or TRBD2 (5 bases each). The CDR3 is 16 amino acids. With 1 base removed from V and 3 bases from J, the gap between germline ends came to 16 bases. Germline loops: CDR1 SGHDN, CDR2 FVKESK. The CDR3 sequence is CASSQVWGSSFYEQYV. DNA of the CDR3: TGTGCCAGCAGCCAAGTGTGGGGGTCAAGTTTCTACGAGCAGTACGTC.

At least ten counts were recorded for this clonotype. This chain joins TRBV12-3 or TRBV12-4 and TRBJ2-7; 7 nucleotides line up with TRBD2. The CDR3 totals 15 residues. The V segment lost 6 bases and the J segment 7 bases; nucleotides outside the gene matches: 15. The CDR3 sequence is CASSPRGAGVGEQYF. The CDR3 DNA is TGTGCCAGCAGCCCCCGCGGGGCGGGGGTGGGGGAGCAGTACTTC.

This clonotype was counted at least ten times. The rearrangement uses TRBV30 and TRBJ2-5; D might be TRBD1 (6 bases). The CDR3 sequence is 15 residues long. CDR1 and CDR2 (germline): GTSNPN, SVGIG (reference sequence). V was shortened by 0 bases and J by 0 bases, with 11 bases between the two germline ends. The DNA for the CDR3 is TGTGCCTGGAGTGTGGACAGTTACTACCAAGAGACCCAGTACTTC. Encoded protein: CAWSVDSYYQETQYF.

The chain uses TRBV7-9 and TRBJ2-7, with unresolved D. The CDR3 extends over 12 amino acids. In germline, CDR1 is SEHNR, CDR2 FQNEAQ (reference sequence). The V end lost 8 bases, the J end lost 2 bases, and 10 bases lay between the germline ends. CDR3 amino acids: CASGILPYEQYF. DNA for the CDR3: TGTGCCAGCGGGATACTCCCCTACGAGCAGTACTTC.

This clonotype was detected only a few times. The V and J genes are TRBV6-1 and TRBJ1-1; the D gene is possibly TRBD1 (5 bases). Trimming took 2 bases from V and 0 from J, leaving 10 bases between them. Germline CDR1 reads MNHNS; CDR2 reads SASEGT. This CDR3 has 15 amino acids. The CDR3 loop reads CASSENRLMNTEAFF. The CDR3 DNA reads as TGTGCCAGCAGTGAAAACAGGCTCATGAACACTGAAGCTTTCTTT.

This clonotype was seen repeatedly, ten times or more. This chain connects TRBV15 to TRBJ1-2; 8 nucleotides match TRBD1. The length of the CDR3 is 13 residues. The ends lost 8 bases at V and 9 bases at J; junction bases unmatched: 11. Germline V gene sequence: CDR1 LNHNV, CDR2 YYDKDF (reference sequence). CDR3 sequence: CATRFQGAIRYTF. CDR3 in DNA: TGTGCCACCCGATTCCAGGGGGCTATACGCTACACCTTC.

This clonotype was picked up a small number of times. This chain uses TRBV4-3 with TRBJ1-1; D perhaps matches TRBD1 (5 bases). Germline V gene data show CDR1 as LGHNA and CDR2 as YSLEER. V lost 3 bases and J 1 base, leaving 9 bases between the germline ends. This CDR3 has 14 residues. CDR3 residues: CASSHFDRNTEAFF. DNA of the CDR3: TGCGCCAGCAGCCACTTTGACAGGAACACTGAAGCTTTCTTT.

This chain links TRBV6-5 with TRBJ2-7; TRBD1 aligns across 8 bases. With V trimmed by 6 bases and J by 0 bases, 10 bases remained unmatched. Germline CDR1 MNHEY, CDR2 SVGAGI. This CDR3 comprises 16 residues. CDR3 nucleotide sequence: TGTGCCAGCAGGGAACGGACAGGGTACCTCTCCTACGAGCAGTACTTC. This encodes CASRERTGYLSYEQYF.